This record looks at one TCR beta chain sequence and its context. Antigen specificity is unknown. Caucasian adults residing in Nashville, Tennessee made up all the donors. TCRdb's copy holds only in-frame clones and misses some; the assay was immunoSEQ multiplex PCR. This table holds about 1 million clones, around 76% found once. The data derive from a study of shared clonotypes between healthy human individuals. Germline CDR1 and CDR2: SGHKS and YYEKEE (reference sequence). The CDR3 runs 15 residues. Trimming cost V 5 bases and J 7 bases; bases outside gene matches: 12. Findings of the study overall: Donor clonotype sharing was expected to depend on sequencing depth. In contrast to clonotypes shared by all four donors, non-shared clonotypes had lower generation probabilities.

The rearrangement links TRBV5-5 to TRBJ2-1, with TRBD1 identical over 7 bases. The sample comprised memory CD4+ T cells sorted from blood. Subset specified: CD45RA-negative fraction. This receptor was taken from a man aged 18 to 29 in good health. The CDR3 region is CASRPNPGQQNEQFF. In DNA, the CDR3 is TGTGCCAGCAGACCAAACCCGGGACAGCAGAATGAGCAGTTCTTC.